Below, 12 T cell receptor beta chains from the same sample are listed, as sequenced in a study of T-cell memory formation after mild COVID-19. Each CDR3 protein gets one entry after TCRdb re-called the 5' RACE reads with MiXCR. This table has 190,000 or so distinct CDR3 sequences, about 27% appearing once. The sample taken for sequencing was PBMCs or a T cell subset sorted from them (not recorded which). The receptors originated from an adult woman who had mild COVID-19 (a few samples of this study predate the infection). Cell type and time point are not known.

J is TRBJ2-7 and V is TRBV12-3 or TRBV12-4, with 9 bases matching TRBD1. The junction had 9 bases not matched to a gene; V was cut back by 6 bases and J by 3 bases. CDR3 length: 15 amino acids. The CDR3 nucleotides are TGTGCCAGCAGCTATCCGGGACAGGGAGGCTACGAGCAGTACTTC. This gives the protein CASSYPGQGGYEQYF.

This clonotype was recorded a few times. This chain joins TRBV28 and TRBJ1-1; no firm D call. The CDR3 is made up of 14 amino acids. Trimming removed 6 bases from V and 0 bases from J, with 11 bases in between. From germline, CDR1 is MDHEN and CDR2 SYDVKM. The CDR3: CASRPQDMNTEAFF. Written as DNA, the CDR3 is TGTGCCAGCAGGCCTCAGGATATGAACACTGAAGCTTTCTTT.

The chain has TRBV9 and TRBJ1-6; 8 bases map to TRBD1. This CDR3 spans 19 amino acids. Germline loops: CDR1 SGDLS, CDR2 YYNGEE. V lost 3 bases and J lost 0; bases outside the gene matches: 11. CDR3 in amino acids: CASSGALTGASSYNSPLHF. CDR3 nucleotides: TGTGCCAGCAGCGGTGCATTGACAGGGGCAAGCTCCTATAATTCACCCCTCCACTTT. The entire variable domain, with the rest obtained from reference TRBV9 and TRBJ1-6, is as follows: DSGVTQTPKHLITATGQRVTLRCSPRSGDLSVYWYQQSLDQGLQFLIQYYNGEERAKGNILERFSAQQFPDLHSELNLSSLELGDSALYFCASSGALTGASSYNSPLHFGNGTRLTVT.

This clonotype was observed a handful of times. The gene calls are TRBV4-1 and TRBJ2-7, with unresolved D. The V end lost 0 bases, the J end lost 6 bases, and 12 bases lay between the germline ends. Germline V gene lookup returns CDR1 MGHRA and CDR2 YSYEKL. This CDR3 contains 14 residues. The CDR3 spells CASSQEETSAEQYF. The CDR3 DNA sequence: TGCGCCAGCAGCCAAGAGGAGACTTCAGCCGAGCAGTACTTC.

This clonotype was picked up a small number of times. V is TRBV10-3 and J is TRBJ2-1; unclear D gene. V lost 10 bases and J lost 2, with 9 bases in between. This CDR3 is built from 12 residues. CDR1 is ENHRY, CDR2 SYGVKD, per germline. The CDR3, as DNA: TGTGCCAACGGCGAGACCTACAATGAGCAGTTCTTC. The encoded protein is CANGETYNEQFF.

J is TRBJ2-3 and V is TRBV3-1; 8 nucleotides line up with TRBD2. Trimming cost V 1 base and J 2 bases; bases outside gene matches: 14. The CDR3 spans 19 residues. In germline, CDR1 is LGHDT, CDR2 YNNKEL (reference sequence). The CDR3, as DNA: TGTGCCAGCAGCCAAGGAGGTTTTGGGAGCGGGGGATACACAGATACGCAGTATTTT. It yields the protein CASSQGGFGSGGYTDTQYF.

The rearrangement joins TRBV5-4 to TRBJ1-1; 8 bases map to TRBD1. CDR3 length: 14 amino acids. Germline-derived CDR1 and CDR2 are SGHNT and YYREEE (reference sequence). The trim removed 2 bases at V and 7 bases at J, leaving 7 bases unmatched. The CDR3 loop reads CASSFRQGPNEAFF. The CDR3 DNA reads TGTGCCAGCAGCTTTAGACAGGGGCCAAATGAAGCTTTCTTT.

This clonotype is a singleton in its sample. The chain links TRBV6-6 to TRBJ1-4; perhaps TRBD1 as D (6 bases). The V and J ends lost 2 bases and 7 bases respectively, with 8 bases between them. CDR1 is MNHNY, CDR2 SVGAGI, per germline (reference sequence). This CDR3 spans 13 amino acids. CDR3: CASSYVGGEKLFF. DNA of the CDR3: TGTGCCAGCAGTTACGTAGGGGGTGAAAAACTGTTTTTT.

V is TRBV20-1 and J is TRBJ1-5; D uncertain. Trimming stripped 7 bases from V and 7 bases from J, with 17 bases between. The CDR3 runs to 13 residues. CDR1 and CDR2 from the germline V gene are DFQATT and SNEGSKA (reference sequence). The CDR3 region has the DNA TGCAGTGTTTGGGCCCTCTGGGGACAGCCCCAGCATTTT. Protein sequence: CSVWALWGQPQHF.

This chain connects TRBV7-9 to TRBJ1-2; unclear D gene. Germline CDR1 is SEHNR and CDR2 is FQNEAQ (reference sequence). The germline V and J ends were trimmed by 8 bases and 11 bases, with 15 bases remaining between them. This CDR3 is built from 11 residues. The CDR3 DNA reads as TGTGCCAGCTCACCCTTAGGAAGATACACCTTC. Translating gives CASSPLGRYTF.

This chain uses TRBV18 with TRBJ2-6, with a weak D call TRBD1 (6 bases). The CDR3 totals 17 residues. Trimming pared 1 base from V and 0 bases from J, leaving 10 bases between. Germline V gene sequence: CDR1 KGHSH, CDR2 LQKENI. The CDR3 coding sequence is TGTGCCAGCTCACCACTCCAGGGGCCCTCTGGGGCCAACGTCCTGACTTTC. It translates to CASSPLQGPSGANVLTF.

The rearrangement links TRBV6-5 to TRBJ1-3; D is possibly TRBD1 (5 bases). Trimming removed 0 bases from V and 0 bases from J, with 9 bases in between. Germline V gives CDR1 MNHEY, CDR2 SVGAGI. The CDR3 is 16 residues long. CDR3 DNA sequence: TGTGCCAGCAGTTACTCTCGTCAGGGCTCTGGAAACACCATATATTTT. This codes for CASSYSRQGSGNTIYF.